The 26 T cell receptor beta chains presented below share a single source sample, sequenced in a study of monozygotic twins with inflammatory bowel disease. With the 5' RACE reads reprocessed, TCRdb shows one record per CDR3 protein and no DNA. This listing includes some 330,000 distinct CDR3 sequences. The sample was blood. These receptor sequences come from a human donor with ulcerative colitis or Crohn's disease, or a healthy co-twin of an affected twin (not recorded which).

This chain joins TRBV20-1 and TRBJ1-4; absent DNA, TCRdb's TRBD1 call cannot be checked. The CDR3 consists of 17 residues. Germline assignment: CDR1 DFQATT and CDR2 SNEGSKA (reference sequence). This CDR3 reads CSARGRQGASSNEKLFF.

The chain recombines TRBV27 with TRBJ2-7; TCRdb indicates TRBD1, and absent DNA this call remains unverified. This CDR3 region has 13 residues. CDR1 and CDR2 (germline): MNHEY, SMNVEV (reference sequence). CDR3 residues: CASGDRGVYEQYF.

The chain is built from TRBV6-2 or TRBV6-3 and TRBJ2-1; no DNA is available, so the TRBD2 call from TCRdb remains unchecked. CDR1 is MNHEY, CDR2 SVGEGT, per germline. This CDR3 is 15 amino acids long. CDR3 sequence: CASRPGTSGGGEQFF.

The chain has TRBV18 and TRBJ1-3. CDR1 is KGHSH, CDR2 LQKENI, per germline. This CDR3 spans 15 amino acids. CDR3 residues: CDSSPPRNHGNTIYF.

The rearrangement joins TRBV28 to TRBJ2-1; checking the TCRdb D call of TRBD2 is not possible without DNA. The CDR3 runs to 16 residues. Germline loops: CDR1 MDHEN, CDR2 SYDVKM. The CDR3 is CASSNTGLKADNEQFF.

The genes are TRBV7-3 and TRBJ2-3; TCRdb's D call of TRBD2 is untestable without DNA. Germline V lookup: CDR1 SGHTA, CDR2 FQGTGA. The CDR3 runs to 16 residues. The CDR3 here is CASSPGTSGITDTQYF. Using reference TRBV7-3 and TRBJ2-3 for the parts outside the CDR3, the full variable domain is GAGVSQTPSNKVTEKGKYVELRCDPISGHTALYWYRQSLGQGPEFLIYFQGTGAADDSGLPNDRFFAVRPEGSVSTLKIQRTERGDSAVYLCASSPGTSGITDTQYFGPGTRLTVL.

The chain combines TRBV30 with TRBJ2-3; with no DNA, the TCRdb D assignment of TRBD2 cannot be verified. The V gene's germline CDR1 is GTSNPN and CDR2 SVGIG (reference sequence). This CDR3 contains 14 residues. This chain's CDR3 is CACATSGGTDTQCF. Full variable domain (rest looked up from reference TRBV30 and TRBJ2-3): SQTIHQWPATLVQPVGSPLSLECTVEGTSNPNLYWYRQAAGRGLQLLFYSVGIGQISSEVPQNLSASRPQDRQFILSSKKLLLSDSGFYLCACATSGGTDTQCFGPGTRLTVL.

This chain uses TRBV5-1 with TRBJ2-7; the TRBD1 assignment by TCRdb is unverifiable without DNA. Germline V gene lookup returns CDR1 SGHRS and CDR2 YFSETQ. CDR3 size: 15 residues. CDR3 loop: CASSFRDSGDYEQYF. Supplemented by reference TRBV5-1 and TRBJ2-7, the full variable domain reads KAGVTQTPRYLIKTRGQQVTLSCSPISGHRSVSWYQQTPGQGLQFLFEYFSETQRNKGNFPGRFSGRQFSNSRSEMNVSTLELGDSALYLCASSFRDSGDYEQYFGPGTRLTVT.

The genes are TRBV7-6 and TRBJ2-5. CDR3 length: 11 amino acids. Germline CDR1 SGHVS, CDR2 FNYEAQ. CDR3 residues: CASSLTSSQYF. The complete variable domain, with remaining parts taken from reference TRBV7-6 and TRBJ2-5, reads GAGVSQSPRYKVTKRGQDVALRCDPISGHVSLYWYRQALGQGPEFLTYFNYEAQQDKSGLPNDRFSAERPEGSISTLTIQRTEQRDSAMYRCASSLTSSQYFGPGTRLLVL.

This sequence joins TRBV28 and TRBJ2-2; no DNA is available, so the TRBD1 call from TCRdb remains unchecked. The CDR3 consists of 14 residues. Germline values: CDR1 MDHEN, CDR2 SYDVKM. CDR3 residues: CASRPGHSTGELFF.

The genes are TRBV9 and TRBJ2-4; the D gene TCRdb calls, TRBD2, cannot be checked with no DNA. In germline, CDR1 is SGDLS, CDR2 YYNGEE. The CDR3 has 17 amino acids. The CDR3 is CASSPTTGLLSKNIQYF.

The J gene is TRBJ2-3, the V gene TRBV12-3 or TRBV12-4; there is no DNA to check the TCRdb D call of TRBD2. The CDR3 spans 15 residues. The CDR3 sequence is CASRNLAGNTDTQYF.

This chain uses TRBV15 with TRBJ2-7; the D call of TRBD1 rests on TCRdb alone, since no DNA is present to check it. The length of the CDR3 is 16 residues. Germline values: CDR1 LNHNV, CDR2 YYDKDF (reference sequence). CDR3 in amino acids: CATSDLGKGLPYEQYF.

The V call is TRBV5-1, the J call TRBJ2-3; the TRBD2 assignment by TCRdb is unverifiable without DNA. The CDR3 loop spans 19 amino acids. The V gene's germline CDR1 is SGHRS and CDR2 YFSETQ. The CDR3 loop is CASSTPTSGGPASTDTQYF. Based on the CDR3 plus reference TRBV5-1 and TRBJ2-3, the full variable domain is KAGVTQTPRYLIKTRGQQVTLSCSPISGHRSVSWYQQTPGQGLQFLFEYFSETQRNKGNFPGRFSGRQFSNSRSEMNVSTLELGDSALYLCASSTPTSGGPASTDTQYFGPGTRLTVL.

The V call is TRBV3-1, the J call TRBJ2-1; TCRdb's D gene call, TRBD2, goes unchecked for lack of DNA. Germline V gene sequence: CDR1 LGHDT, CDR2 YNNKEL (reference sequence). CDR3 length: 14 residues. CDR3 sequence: CASSHLAGDNEQFF.

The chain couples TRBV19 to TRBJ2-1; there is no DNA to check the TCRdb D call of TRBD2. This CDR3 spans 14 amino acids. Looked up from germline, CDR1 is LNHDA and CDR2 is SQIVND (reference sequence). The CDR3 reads CASSSSEAPNEQFF.

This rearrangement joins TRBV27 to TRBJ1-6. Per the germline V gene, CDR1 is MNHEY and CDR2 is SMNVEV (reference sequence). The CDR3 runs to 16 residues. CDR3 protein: CASSLAGTAGNSPLHF.

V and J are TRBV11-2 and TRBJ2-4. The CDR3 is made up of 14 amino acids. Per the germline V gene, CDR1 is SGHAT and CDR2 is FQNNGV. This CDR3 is CASSSQLAKNIQYF.

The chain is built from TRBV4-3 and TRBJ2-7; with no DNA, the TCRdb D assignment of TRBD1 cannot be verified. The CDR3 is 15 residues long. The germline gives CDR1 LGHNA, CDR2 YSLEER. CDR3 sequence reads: CASSQDDPGGKEQYF.

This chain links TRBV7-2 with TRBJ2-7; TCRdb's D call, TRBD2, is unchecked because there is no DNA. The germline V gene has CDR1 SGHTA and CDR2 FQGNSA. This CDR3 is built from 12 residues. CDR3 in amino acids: CASTESPYEQYF.

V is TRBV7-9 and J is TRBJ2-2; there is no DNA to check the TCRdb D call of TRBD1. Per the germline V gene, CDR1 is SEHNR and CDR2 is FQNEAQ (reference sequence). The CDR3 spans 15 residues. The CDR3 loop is CASSLKPPPTGELFF.

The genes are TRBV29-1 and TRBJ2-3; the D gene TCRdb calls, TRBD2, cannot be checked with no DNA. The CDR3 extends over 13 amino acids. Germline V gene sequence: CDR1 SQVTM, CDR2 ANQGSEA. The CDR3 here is CSVGGELTDTQYF.

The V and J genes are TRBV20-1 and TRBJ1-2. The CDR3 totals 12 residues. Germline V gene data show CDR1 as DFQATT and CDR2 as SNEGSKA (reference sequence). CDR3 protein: CSARVGGYGYTF.

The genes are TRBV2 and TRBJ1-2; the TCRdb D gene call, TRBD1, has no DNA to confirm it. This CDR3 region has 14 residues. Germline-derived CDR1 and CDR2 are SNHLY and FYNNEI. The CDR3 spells CASSESNPAYGYTF. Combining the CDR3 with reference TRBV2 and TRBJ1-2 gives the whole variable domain EPEVTQTPSHQVTQMGQEVILRCVPISNHLYFYWYRQILGQKVEFLVSFYNNEISEKSEIFDDQFSVERPDGSNFTLKIRSTKLEDSAMYFCASSESNPAYGYTFGSGTRLTVV.

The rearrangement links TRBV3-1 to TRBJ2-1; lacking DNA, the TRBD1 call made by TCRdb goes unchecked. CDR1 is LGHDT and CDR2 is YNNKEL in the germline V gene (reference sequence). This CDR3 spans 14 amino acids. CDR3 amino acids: CASSQARGRGEQFF.

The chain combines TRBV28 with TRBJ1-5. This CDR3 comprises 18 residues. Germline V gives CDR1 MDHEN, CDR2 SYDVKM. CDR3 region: CASSSPEEGRGPVQPQHF. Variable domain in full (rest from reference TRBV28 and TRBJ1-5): DVKVTQSSRYLVKRTGEKVFLECVQDMDHENMFWYRQDPGLGLRLIYFSYDVKMKEKGDIPEGYSVSREKKERFSLILESASTNQTSMYLCASSSPEEGRGPVQPQHFGDGTRLSIL.